The 27 T cell receptor beta chains below were found in one sample sequenced in a study of shared clonotypes between healthy human individuals. Assay: immunoSEQ multiplex PCR; the TCRdb copy retains only in-frame clones and omits some. The sample has some 680,000 clones, around 73% seen once. Sequences were obtained from memory CD4+ T cells sorted from blood. Regarding subset: CD45RA-negative fraction. The receptors stem from a woman in her twenties or thirties in good health.

This rearrangement joins TRBV6-1 to TRBJ1-2, with D possibly being TRBD1 (6 bases). Germline V gene lookup returns CDR1 MNHNS and CDR2 SASEGT. The CDR3 contains 15 residues. V was trimmed by 3 bases and J by 5 bases, leaving 16 bases between them. The DNA for the CDR3 is TGTGCCAGCAGTGAGTCTGGGGGCGTTCGATATGGCTACACCTTC. Residues: CASSESGGVRYGYTF.

The chain joins TRBV28 to TRBJ1-1, with 8 bases identical to TRBD1. Germline V gene data show CDR1 as MDHEN and CDR2 as SYDVKM. Trimming cost V 4 bases and J 5 bases; bases outside gene matches: 9. The CDR3 sequence is 15 residues long. The CDR3 coding sequence is TGTGCCAGCAGTTCCGCAGGGGGCGTGGGGACTGAAGCTTTCTTT. Residues: CASSSAGGVGTEAFF.

This clone was found once. The chain links TRBV28 to TRBJ2-7; 9 bases align to TRBD2. From germline, CDR1 is MDHEN and CDR2 SYDVKM. CDR3 length: 16 residues. V shed 6 bases and J 3 bases; nucleotides not matched to a gene: 12. DNA of the CDR3: TGTGCCAGCAGCCCGGGGGCGGCTAGCGGGGACTACGAGCAGTACTTC. Translating gives CASSPGAASGDYEQYF. The full variable domain, in which reference TRBV28 and TRBJ2-7 provide the parts outside the CDR3, is DVKVTQSSRYLVKRTGEKVFLECVQDMDHENMFWYRQDPGLGLRLIYFSYDVKMKEKGDIPEGYSVSREKKERFSLILESASTNQTSMYLCASSPGAASGDYEQYFGPGTRLTVT.

DNA for the CDR3: TGTGCCAGCAGCACATTGGAGGGGACTAGTCTCTCGGTC. It yields the protein CASSTLEGTSLSV. The rearrangement uses TRBV21-1 and TRBJ2-7; the DNA was not compared with TRBD2, the D call given in the table. TRBV21-1 counts as a pseudogene. CDR3 length: 13 residues.

This clone was observed a few times. V usage is TRBV25-1 and J usage is TRBJ1-2, with D possibly matching TRBD1 (6 bases). The CDR3 consists of 14 residues. The V and J ends lost 2 bases and 5 bases respectively, with 12 bases between them. Germline CDR1 reads MGHDK; CDR2 reads SYGVNS. This chain's CDR3 is CASSEIGQRYGYTF. The CDR3 nucleotides are TGTGCCAGCAGTGAAATCGGACAGAGATATGGCTACACCTTC.

This clone was detected a few times. The chain couples TRBV7-3 to TRBJ2-2; possibly TRBD1 for D (6 bases). The CDR3 has 18 residues. V dropped 3 bases and J dropped 4 bases, with 21 bases sitting between them. Germline assignment: CDR1 SGHTA and CDR2 FQGTGA. In DNA form, the CDR3 reads TGTGCCAGCAGCTTTGTTGAGGGGGTAGCAGGTGGCACCGGGGAGCTGTTTTTT. Protein product: CASSFVEGVAGGTGELFF.

The chain links TRBV28 to TRBJ2-7; 9 nucleotides agree with TRBD2. This CDR3 has 15 amino acids. The ends lost 5 bases at V and 3 bases at J; junction bases unmatched: 8. Per germline, CDR1 MDHEN and CDR2 SYDVKM. CDR3 in DNA: TGTGCCAGCAGTGGGCCAGCGGGAGGCCGCTACGAGCAGTACTTC. Residues: CASSGPAGGRYEQYF.

The chain links TRBV5-1 to TRBJ2-3; no clear D. This CDR3 has 15 residues. Looked up from germline, CDR1 is SGHRS and CDR2 is YFSETQ. Between the trimmed V and J ends, which lost 7 bases and 0 bases, there was a span of 15 bases. CDR3 in DNA: TGCGCCAGCGCCTTGGAATTAGAAAGCACAGATACGCAGTATTTT. This sequence encodes CASALELESTDTQYF.

The gene calls are TRBV19 and TRBJ2-1; the match to TRBD1 covers 9 bases. This CDR3 is 16 amino acids long. Per the germline V gene, CDR1 is LNHDA and CDR2 is SQIVND (reference sequence). Trimming removed 0 bases from V and 7 bases from J; junction bases left unmatched: 7. CDR3 sequence (DNA): TGTGCCAGTAGTATAGATGGGACAGGGCTCGGGAATGAGCAGTTCTTC. Translating it yields CASSIDGTGLGNEQFF.

The chain employs TRBV28 and TRBJ2-2; perhaps TRBD1 as D (6 bases). The CDR3 totals 14 residues. CDR1 is MDHEN and CDR2 is SYDVKM in the germline V gene. V was pared by 2 bases and J by 6 bases, with 10 bases between. CDR3 sequence: CASSLTQGAGELFF. The DNA for the CDR3 is TGTGCCAGCAGTTTAACACAGGGCGCCGGGGAGCTGTTTTTT.

In this sample, this clone turned up a few times. The chain combines TRBV5-1 with TRBJ1-4, with 9 bases that match TRBD1. V was pared by 3 bases and J by 4 bases, with 7 bases of the junction left unmatched. CDR1 is SGHRS, CDR2 YFSETQ, per germline. The CDR3 runs 16 residues. The CDR3 sequence is CASSWGQGDGNEKLFF. The CDR3 region has the DNA TGCGCCAGCAGCTGGGGACAGGGCGACGGTAATGAAAAACTGTTTTTT.

This CDR3 is CAWSGTGTQKNTIYF. In nucleotides, the CDR3 is TGTGCCTGGTCTGGTACCGGGACGCAAAAAAACACCATATATTTT. The rearrangement uses TRBV30 and TRBJ1-3; D may be TRBD1 (5 bases). Trimming shortened V by 5 bases and J by 6 bases, and 20 bases separated the two germline ends. Germline CDR1 reads GTSNPN; CDR2 reads SVGIG (reference sequence). This CDR3 contains 15 residues.

The chain is built from TRBV5-6 and TRBJ1-4; TRBD1 is a possible D gene (6 bases). The CDR3 runs to 15 residues. Germline CDR1 and CDR2: SGHDT and YYEEEE. The ends were cut back, 4 bases at V and 4 bases at J, with 14 bases in the middle. The DNA of the CDR3 is TGTGCCAGCAGCCAGCAGGGGCTGAATAATGAAAAACTGTTTTTT. This codes for CASSQQGLNNEKLFF.

The CDR3, as DNA: TGTGCCACCAGCAGTGGACTAGCGGGAGCTACAGATACGCAGTATTTT. Translated: CATSSGLAGATDTQYF. V gene TRBV15 combines with J gene TRBJ2-3; 13 bases map to TRBD2. J gave up 3 bases and V 3 bases, and 3 bases lay outside the gene matches. The CDR3 is 16 residues long. Looked up from germline, CDR1 is LNHNV and CDR2 is YYDKDF (reference sequence).

The rearrangement joins TRBV2 to TRBJ1-4, with D unresolved. Trimming pared 2 bases from V and 2 bases from J, leaving 6 bases between. The germline V gene encodes CDR1 SNHLY and CDR2 FYNNEI. The CDR3 extends over 14 amino acids. CDR3 residues: CASSELQTNEKLFF. DNA of the CDR3: TGTGCCAGCAGTGAACTACAGACTAATGAAAAACTGTTTTTT.

This clone was observed at least ten times. The gene calls are TRBV11-2 and TRBJ1-2; D gene uncertain. Trimming cost V 0 bases and J 6 bases, with 5 bases left between them. Germline-derived CDR1 and CDR2 are SGHAT and FQNNGV. The CDR3 runs to 12 residues. The CDR3 sequence is CASSLDGHGYTF. As DNA, the CDR3 is TGTGCCAGCAGCTTAGACGGCCATGGCTACACCTTC. The full variable domain, in which reference TRBV11-2 and TRBJ1-2 provide the parts outside the CDR3, is EAGVAQSPRYKIIEKRQSVAFWCNPISGHATLYWYQQILGQGPKLLIQFQNNGVVDDSQLPKDRFSAERLKGVDSTLKIQPAKLEDSAVYLCASSLDGHGYTFGSGTRLTVV.

The table lists this clone with many counts. In the same sample, other DNA sequences code for this CDR3. The chain couples TRBV6-1 to TRBJ1-5; 7 nucleotides align to TRBD1. The ends lost 3 bases at V and 0 bases at J; junction bases unmatched: 2. CDR3 length equals 15 residues. Germline lookup yields CDR1 MNHNS and CDR2 SASEGT. The CDR3 reads CASSDNRGSNQPQHF. In nucleotides, the CDR3 is TGTGCCAGCAGTGACAACAGGGGTAGCAATCAGCCCCAGCATTTT.

This chain uses TRBV28 with TRBJ2-7, with 7 bases identical to TRBD2. The V gene's germline CDR1 is MDHEN and CDR2 SYDVKM. V lost 2 bases and J lost 2; bases outside the gene matches: 9. This CDR3 region has 16 residues. CDR3 amino acids: CASSLKASGKTYEQYF. The CDR3, as DNA: TGTGCCAGCAGTTTAAAGGCTAGCGGAAAGACCTACGAGCAGTACTTC.

This chain connects TRBV18 to TRBJ2-2, with a weak D call TRBD2 (6 bases). The CDR3 consists of 15 residues. Germline CDR1 and CDR2: KGHSH and LQKENI. The ends were cut back, 6 bases at V and 7 bases at J, with 18 bases in the middle. CDR3 nucleotides: TGTGCCAGCTCGCCGGCGCGGGGAGGTAGCGGGGAGCTGTTTTTT. Protein product: CASSPARGGSGELFF.

V and J are TRBV28 and TRBJ1-5; possibly TRBD1 for D (6 bases). CDR1 and CDR2 (germline): MDHEN, SYDVKM. V was pared by 6 bases and J by 9 bases, with 15 bases between. There are 13 residues in the CDR3. The CDR3 coding sequence is TGTGCCAGCAGCGTAGGGGGGGTTCGGCCCCAGCATTTT. Encoded protein: CASSVGGVRPQHF. The variable domain in full, with the rest retrieved from reference TRBV28 and TRBJ1-5, is DVKVTQSSRYLVKRTGEKVFLECVQDMDHENMFWYRQDPGLGLRLIYFSYDVKMKEKGDIPEGYSVSREKKERFSLILESASTNQTSMYLCASSVGGVRPQHFGDGTRLSIL.

V gene TRBV28 combines with J gene TRBJ2-2; 13 positions agree with TRBD2. Germline loops: CDR1 MDHEN, CDR2 SYDVKM. J lost 3 bases, V lost 3 bases, and 7 bases had no gene match. This CDR3 comprises 18 residues. CDR3 DNA: TGTGCCAGCAGTTTGTACTTAGGACTAGCGGGAGACACCGGGGAGCTGTTTTTT. It translates to CASSLYLGLAGDTGELFF.

The chain has TRBV29-1 and TRBJ2-2; D remains unclear. The CDR3 consists of 12 residues. The germline CDR1 and CDR2 sequences are SQVTM and ANQGSEA. CDR3 sequence: CGYGSNTGELFF. CDR3 nucleotide sequence: TGCGGGTACGGGTCCAACACCGGGGAGCTGTTTTTT.

The chain is built from TRBV28 and TRBJ2-7; D not certain. This CDR3 contains 13 residues. Germline CDR1 and CDR2: MDHEN and SYDVKM. Trimming took 1 base from V and 12 from J, leaving 16 bases between them. CDR3 DNA: TGTGCCAGCAGTTTATCGGCAGAGAGAGCCTTGTACTTC. Protein sequence: CASSLSAERALYF.

The rearrangement links TRBV28 to TRBJ2-1; 10 positions match TRBD2. V lost 6 bases, J lost 1 base, and 9 bases stayed unmatched. The CDR3 runs 17 residues. Germline CDR1 is MDHEN and CDR2 is SYDVKM. The CDR3 DNA reads TGTGCCAGCAGAGGGCTAGCGGGAGACTTTTCCTACAATGAGCAGTTCTTC. Protein sequence: CASRGLAGDFSYNEQFF.

This clone was counted a few times. This chain's CDR3 is CAWSLRTGVLQPQHF. CDR3 sequence (DNA): TGTGCCTGGAGTTTAAGGACAGGGGTACTTCAGCCCCAGCATTTT. This rearrangement joins TRBV30 to TRBJ1-5; 9 nucleotides align to TRBD1. This CDR3 contains 15 residues. V lost 2 bases to trimming and J lost 6 bases; unmatched junction nucleotides: 8. The germline CDR1 and CDR2 sequences are GTSNPN and SVGIG (reference sequence).

The genes are TRBV29-1 and TRBJ2-1; 10 positions agree with TRBD1. CDR1 and CDR2 (germline): SQVTM, ANQGSEA. V dropped 7 bases and J dropped 3; count of bases not matched to a gene: 3. The CDR3 spans 13 residues. The CDR3 loop reads CSGRTGGYNEQFF. Here the CDR3 DNA reads TGCAGCGGACGGACAGGGGGCTACAATGAGCAGTTCTTC.

The chain couples TRBV5-1 to TRBJ2-2; TRBD1 or TRBD2 may be the D gene (5 bases each). Trimming stripped 4 bases from V and 0 bases from J, with 13 bases between. CDR1 and CDR2 from the germline V gene are SGHRS and YFSETQ. CDR3 length equals 16 residues. The CDR3 is CASSPGRTANTGELFF. CDR3 in DNA: TGCGCCAGCAGCCCGGGACGGACCGCGAACACCGGGGAGCTGTTTTTT.